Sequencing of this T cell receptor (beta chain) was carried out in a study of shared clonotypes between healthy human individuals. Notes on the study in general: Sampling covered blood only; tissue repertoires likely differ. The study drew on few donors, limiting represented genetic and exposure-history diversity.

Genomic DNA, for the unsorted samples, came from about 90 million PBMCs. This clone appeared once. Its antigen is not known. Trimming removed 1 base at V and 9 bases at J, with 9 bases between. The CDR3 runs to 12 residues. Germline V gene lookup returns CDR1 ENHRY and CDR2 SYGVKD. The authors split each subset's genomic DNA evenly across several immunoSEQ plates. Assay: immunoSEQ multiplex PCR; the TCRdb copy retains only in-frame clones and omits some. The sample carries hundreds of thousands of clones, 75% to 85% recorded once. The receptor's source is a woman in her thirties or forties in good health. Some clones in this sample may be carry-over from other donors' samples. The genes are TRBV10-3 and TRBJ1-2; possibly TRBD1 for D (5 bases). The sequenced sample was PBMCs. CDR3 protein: CAISEWGRSYTF. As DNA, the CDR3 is TGTGCCATCAGTGAGTGGGGGAGGAGCTACACCTTC.